These 14 T cell receptor beta chains were all obtained from the same sample, sequenced in a study of blood T cell repertoires in COVID-19. The assay was immunoSEQ multiplex PCR, and TCRdb's table has in-frame clones only and misses some. The sample gives about 100,000 clones, more than 90% of which show up once; around 6% is in the top ten. Sequenced input: peripheral blood. The receptor source for this set is a man in his 70s with acute or convalescent COVID-19.

The chain uses TRBV29-1 and TRBJ2-1; perhaps TRBD1 as D (6 bases). The CDR3 spans 14 residues. Trimming took off 4 bases at V and 3 bases at J, with 13 bases between the two ends. Germline-derived CDR1 and CDR2 are SQVTM and ANQGSEA. In DNA form, the CDR3 reads TGCAGCGTTGCCCCAGGGGCCGGCTACAATGAGCAGTTCTTC. This encodes CSVAPGAGYNEQFF.

This chain joins TRBV7-3 and TRBJ2-1, with unresolved D. V was cut by 5 bases and J by 9 bases, with 14 bases left in between. The CDR3 contains 13 residues. CDR1 is SGHTA and CDR2 is FQGTGA in the germline V gene. CDR3 DNA: TGTGCCAGCAGCCGCCAGGTAGTGGGTGAGCAGTTCTTC. Translated: CASSRQVVGEQFF.

The V gene is TRBV11-2, the J gene TRBJ2-3; maybe TRBD2 (6 bases). This CDR3 comprises 16 residues. V lost 5 bases and J lost 4, with 19 bases in between. Germline CDR1 and CDR2: SGHAT and FQNNGV. The CDR3 region has the DNA TGTGCCAGCAGCCCTCTAGGAGGGACTCCCTCAGATACGCAGTATTTT. The encoded protein is CASSPLGGTPSDTQYF.

The rearrangement uses TRBV12-3 or TRBV12-4 and TRBJ1-1; a weak D match, TRBD1 (5 bases). The CDR3 spans 12 residues. V lost 1 base to trimming and J lost 10 bases, with 10 bases between them. The CDR3 DNA reads TGTGCCAGCAGTTTAGAAGGGGCGGCAGCTTTCTTT. Encoded protein: CASSLEGAAAFF.

The chain uses TRBV7-9 and TRBJ2-3; 10 nucleotides agree with TRBD2. Germline V CDR1 and CDR2: SEHNR, FQNEAQ (reference sequence). Unmatched junction bases numbered 6, after V lost 1 base and J lost 5 bases. This CDR3 comprises 16 residues. Written as DNA, the CDR3 is TGTGCCAGCAGCTTAGGAGCGGGGGGGCTCAAAGATACGCAGTATTTT. Translation: CASSLGAGGLKDTQYF.

This chain joins TRBV7-9 and TRBJ2-1, with 7 bases lining up with TRBD2. From germline, CDR1 is SEHNR and CDR2 FQNEAQ (reference sequence). The length of the CDR3 is 17 residues. With V trimmed by 3 bases and J by 0 bases, 8 bases remained unmatched. CDR3 coding DNA: TGTGCCAGCAGCTTCGGGGTTCTAGCGGACTCCTACAATGAGCAGTTCTTC. Translated, it gives CASSFGVLADSYNEQFF. Drawing the rest from reference TRBV7-9 and TRBJ2-1, the complete variable domain is DTGVSQNPRHKITKRGQNVTFRCDPISEHNRLYWYRQTLGQGPEFLTYFQNEAQLEKSRLLSDRFSAERPKGSFSTLEIQRTEQGDSAMYLCASSFGVLADSYNEQFFGPGTRLTVL.

The chain is built from TRBV7-9 and TRBJ2-5; a possible D gene is TRBD2 (5 bases). This CDR3 comprises 11 residues. V dropped 5 bases and J dropped 7 bases, with 8 bases sitting between them. Germline values: CDR1 SEHNR, CDR2 FQNEAQ (reference sequence). Here the CDR3 reads CASSAEGTQYF. The CDR3 bases are TGTGCCAGCAGCGCAGAGGGGACCCAGTACTTC.

The rearrangement uses TRBV11-1 and TRBJ1-1; TRBD1 aligns across 8 bases. The CDR3 totals 15 residues. With V trimmed by 5 bases and J by 1 base, 6 bases remained unmatched. Germline CDR1 and CDR2: SGHAT and FQDESV (reference sequence). The CDR3 DNA reads as TGTGCCAGCAGCCTGACAGGGGCTGGGAACACTGAAGCTTTCTTT. Its translation is CASSLTGAGNTEAFF.

CDR3 protein: CASLRGYEQYF. CDR3 in DNA: TGTGCCAGCCTCAGGGGCTACGAGCAGTACTTC. The chain uses TRBV28 and TRBJ2-7; a weak D match, TRBD1 (6 bases). The V and J ends lost 8 bases and 3 bases respectively, with 8 bases between them. This CDR3 spans 11 amino acids. CDR1 and CDR2 (germline): MDHEN, SYDVKM.

V usage is TRBV19 and J usage is TRBJ1-1; TRBD1 matches at 7 bases. Germline CDR1 reads LNHDA; CDR2 reads SQIVND (reference sequence). Trimming cost V 7 bases and J 5 bases; bases outside gene matches: 16. There are 16 residues in the CDR3. In nucleotides, the CDR3 is TGTGCCAGTACCCTACTGACAGGGAAGTCCCGGACTGAAGCTTTCTTT. Translating gives CASTLLTGKSRTEAFF.

This clone was detected only once. V is TRBV28 and J is TRBJ1-2, with 8 bases identical to TRBD1. The germline gives CDR1 MDHEN, CDR2 SYDVKM. The length of the CDR3 is 15 residues. V lost 7 bases and J lost 4; bases outside the gene matches: 11. This chain's CDR3 is CASTPFRGLGYGYTF. The CDR3 region has the DNA TGTGCCAGCACTCCATTCAGGGGGCTTGGCTATGGCTACACCTTC.

The J gene is TRBJ1-4, the V gene TRBV19, with a tentative D call TRBD1 (5 bases). The CDR3 consists of 14 residues. Germline V gene data show CDR1 as LNHDA and CDR2 as SQIVND (reference sequence). V shed 5 bases and J shed 7 bases, with 14 bases lying between them. The CDR3 DNA reads TGTGCCAGTAGTTTGGGGGGACTCGGTGAAAAACTGTTTTTT. Translating gives CASSLGGLGEKLFF.

This clone showed up just a few times. The genes are TRBV5-6 and TRBJ2-5; the match to TRBD1 covers 8 bases. CDR1 is SGHDT and CDR2 is YYEEEE in the germline V gene. Losses at the gene ends were 4 bases for V and 4 bases for J; bases not matched to a gene: 6. The CDR3 consists of 14 residues. CDR3 loop: CASSRFGQGETQYF. The CDR3 DNA reads TGTGCCAGCAGCCGGTTCGGACAGGGAGAGACCCAGTACTTC.

The chain recombines TRBV5-5 with TRBJ2-7; no reliable D call. CDR1 and CDR2 (germline): SGHKS, YYEKEE (reference sequence). The CDR3 contains 15 residues. Trimming left V 2 bases short and J 0 bases short, with 12 bases between. CDR3 amino acids: CASSLELGLSYEQYF. The CDR3 bases are TGTGCCAGCAGCTTAGAACTGGGCCTCTCCTACGAGCAGTACTTC.